The entry that follows covers one T cell receptor beta chain sequence. Its specificity is unknown. The entry originates in a study of T cell responses to AZD1222 COVID-19 vaccine. The study, taken as a whole, reports: There were mostly white British donors and more females than males, and clonal diversity was possibly underestimated. Repertoire collection took place solely once the T cell response had peaked.

This CDR3 comprises 13 residues. In germline, CDR1 is KGHSH, CDR2 LQKENI. V shed 5 bases and J shed 4 bases, with 9 bases lying between them. Measured with immunoSEQ multiplex PCR; TCRdb has only the in-frame clones, and not every one. Of around 120,000 clones listed, 88% are singletons. This chain joins TRBV18 and TRBJ2-1; D not certain. This clonotype was obtained from an adult in good health. The sequencing used peripheral blood, collected on day 0 of AZD1222 vaccination. The CDR3 region has the DNA TGTGCCAGCTCAGCGGACGGGTACAATGAGCAGTTCTTC. Its translation: CASSADGYNEQFF.